Listed below are T cell receptor beta chains from one sample, sequenced in a study of Ad26.COV2.S vaccination and SARS-CoV-2 variants. Sequenced by immunoSEQ multiplex PCR; TCRdb stores in-frame clones only, minus some. The sample yields approximately 300,000 clones, roughly 80% seen once. Here the sequenced sample was peripheral blood, taken in a trial of Ad26.COV2.S vaccine versus placebo. The receptors here all came from a person aged 18-60 years who received the Ad26.COV2.S COVID-19 vaccine or a placebo. Both conserved end residues are part of each CDR3. A D gene is named only where the DNA matches it firmly. Expanded clones are given a class, and other clones once, few, many or no size at all.

clone_size	d_call	v_call	j_call	cdr3_nt	cdr3_aa
-	TRBD2	TRBV7-8	TRBJ2-1	TGTGCCAGCAGGGATACTAGCGGAGGGCCCAATGAGCAGTTCTTC	CASRDTSGGPNEQFF
-	-	TRBV5-1	TRBJ2-3	TGCGCCAGCAGCTCTCTTACTAGCCCAGGCACAGATACGCAGTATTTT	CASSSLTSPGTDTQYF
-	-	TRBV5-4	TRBJ1-2	TGTGCCAGCAGCGTCAGGGGTAACTATGGCTACACCTTC	CASSVRGNYGYTF
-	-	TRBV5-1	TRBJ2-3	TGCGCCAGCAGCTTGGGTTCCCCGGACCCTAGCACAGATACGCAGTATTTT	CASSLGSPDPSTDTQYF
-	TRBD1	TRBV6-1	TRBJ1-5	TGTGCCAGCAGTGAAGGGGAGCCCCGCTGGACAGGGGGAACCCTTTATAGCAATCAGCCCCAGCATTTT	CASSEGEPRWTGGTLYSNQPQHF
-	-	TRBV6-1	TRBJ2-2	TGTGCCAGCAGTGAACGTAGCAACACCGGGGAGCTGTTTTTT	CASSERSNTGELFF
few	TRBD1	TRBV29-1	TRBJ2-3	TGCAGCGTGGGGACAGGGAATATAGGAGATACGCAGTATTTT	CSVGTGNIGDTQYF
-	-	TRBV6-5	TRBJ1-2	TGTGCCAGCAGTATTACAGGGTTGGGGGCCTATGGCTACACCTTC	CASSITGLGAYGYTF
-	-	TRBV11-3	TRBJ1-1	TGTGCCAGCAGCTTAGGTTCCGGGGATACTGAAGCTTTCTTT	CASSLGSGDTEAFF
-	-	TRBV14	TRBJ2-7	TGTGCCAGCAGCCAATATATGCCCGAGCAGTACTTC	CASSQYMPEQYF
-	-	TRBV2	TRBJ2-5	TGTGCCAGCATGACTTTAGCAGGGGAGACCCAGTACTTC	CASMTLAGETQYF
once	TRBD2	TRBV5-1	TRBJ2-2	TGCGCCAGCAGCTTGGTTACTAGCGGGGGTCGGGTCACCGGGGAGCTGTTTTTT	CASSLVTSGGRVTGELFF
-	-	TRBV18	TRBJ2-1	TGTGCCAGCTCAGATCAGATTCAGAGATCTAATGAGCAGTTCTTC	CASSDQIQRSNEQFF
-	-	TRBV7-9	TRBJ2-7	TGTGCCAGCAGCTTATTTCTTCAGGGTCACACTTTAACCTACGAGCAGTACTTC	CASSLFLQGHTLTYEQYF
-	-	TRBV6-5	TRBJ1-3	TGTGCCAGCAGTTACTCGAGGGTCTCTGGAAACACCATATATTTT	CASSYSRVSGNTIYF
-	-	TRBV7-6	TRBJ2-5	TGTGCCAGCAGCTTAGGACTAACTCAAGAGACCCAGTACTTC	CASSLGLTQETQYF
-	TRBD1	TRBV6-6	TRBJ1-6	TGTGCCAGCAGTCCAAGCCCCAACAGGGGGAATTCACCCCTCCACTTT	CASSPSPNRGNSPLHF
-	-	TRBV6-1	TRBJ1-2	TGTGCCAGCAGTGAAGCAAGGGGCGCAGACTATGGCTACACCTTC	CASSEARGADYGYTF
-	-	TRBV3-1/TRBV3-2	TRBJ2-4	TGTGCCAGCAGCCAAGACGGGCGGATTCTAGCCAAAAACATTCAGTACTTC	CASSQDGRILAKNIQYF
-	TRBD1	TRBV19	TRBJ2-3	TGTGCCAGTAGTATGGTCAGGGGGCTCGAAGATACGCAGTATTTT	CASSMVRGLEDTQYF
-	TRBD1	TRBV28	TRBJ1-2	TGTGCCAGCAGTTTGGGACAGGTTGGCTACACCTTC	CASSLGQVGYTF
-	-	TRBV10-2	TRBJ1-1	TGCGCCAGCAGTGAGACCGGGGATTATAGTGAAGCTTTCTTT	CASSETGDYSEAFF
-	-	TRBV5-1	TRBJ2-5	TGCGCCAGCAGCTCCAGACAGGCGGGTGAGACCCAGTACTTC	CASSSRQAGETQYF
-	-	TRBV6-4	TRBJ1-2	TGTGCCAGCAGTGAACAGGCAGGAGCTAACTATGGCTACACCTTC	CASSEQAGANYGYTF
-	TRBD1	TRBV18	TRBJ1-4	TGTGCCAGCTCTCAACAGGGGGCGCGGGAAAAACTGTTTTTT	CASSQQGAREKLFF
-	-	TRBV7-8	TRBJ1-6	TGTGCCAGCAGCTTGAGGGAAACCTATAATTCACCCCTCCACTTT	CASSLRETYNSPLHF
-	-	TRBV18	TRBJ2-7	TGTGCCAGCTCACGTAATACAGAGTACGAGCAGTACTTC	CASSRNTEYEQYF
-	TRBD2	TRBV7-3	TRBJ2-3	TGTGCCAGCAGCTTCGTTCCGGGGGGGCCCCAAGATACGCAGTATTTT	CASSFVPGGPQDTQYF
-	TRBD1	TRBV5-1	TRBJ2-3	TGCGCCAGCAGCTTGTTAAGGGGGACAGGGCGCACAGATACGCAGTATTTT	CASSLLRGTGRTDTQYF